The text below deals with one T cell receptor beta chain. The sample originates from a study of graft-versus-host responses after intestinal transplantation. Sequenced by immunoSEQ multiplex PCR; TCRdb stores in-frame clones only, minus some. The sample contains roughly 80,000 clones, around 93% of which appear only once. The CDR3 sequence is 14 residues long. Germline-derived CDR1 and CDR2 are SGHAT and FQDESV (reference sequence). V lost 6 bases, J lost 2 bases, and 6 bases stayed unmatched. The sequence derives from a human patient who received an intestinal transplant, so some T cells may come from the graft donor. The sample here was PBMCs, taken 98 days after intestinal transplantation. The V and J genes are TRBV11-1 and TRBJ1-1; 7 nucleotides agree with TRBD1. The DNA of the CDR3 is TGTGCCAGCAGTTTCGGGACAGAAAACACTGAAGCTTTCTTT. Translated: CASSFGTENTEAFF.